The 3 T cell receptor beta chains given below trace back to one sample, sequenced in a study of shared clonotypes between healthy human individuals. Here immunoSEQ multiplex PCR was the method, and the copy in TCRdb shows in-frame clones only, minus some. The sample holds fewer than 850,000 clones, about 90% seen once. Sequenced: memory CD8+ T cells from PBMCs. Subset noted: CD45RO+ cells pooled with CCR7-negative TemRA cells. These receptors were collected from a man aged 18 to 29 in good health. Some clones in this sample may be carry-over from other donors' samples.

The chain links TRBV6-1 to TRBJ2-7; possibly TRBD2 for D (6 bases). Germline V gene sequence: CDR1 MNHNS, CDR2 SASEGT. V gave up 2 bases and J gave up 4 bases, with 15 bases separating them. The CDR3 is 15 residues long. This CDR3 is CASSERGTAAYEQYF. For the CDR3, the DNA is TGTGCCAGCAGTGAACGGGGGACGGCGGCTTACGAGCAGTACTTC.

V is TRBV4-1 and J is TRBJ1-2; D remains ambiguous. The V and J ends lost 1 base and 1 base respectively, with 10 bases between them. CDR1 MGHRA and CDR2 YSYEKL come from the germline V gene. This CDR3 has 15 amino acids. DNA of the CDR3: TGCGCCAGCAGCCAAGTTTCGATAAGTAACTATGGCTACACCTTC. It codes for CASSQVSISNYGYTF.

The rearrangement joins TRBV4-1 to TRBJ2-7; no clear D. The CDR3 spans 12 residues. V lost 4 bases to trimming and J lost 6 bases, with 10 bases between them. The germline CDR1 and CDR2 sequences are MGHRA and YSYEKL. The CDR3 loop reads CASSRPRSEQYF. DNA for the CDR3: TGCGCCAGCAGCCGACCAAGGAGCGAGCAGTACTTC.